The 4 T cell receptor beta chains given below trace back to one sample, sequenced in a study of healthy donors' naive CD4 and CD8 T cells. A linear amplification protocol produced the TCR libraries from around 510 ng of total RNA. TCRdb ran MiXCR on the reads and lists one entry per CDR3 protein. The table lists 150,000 to 200,000 distinct CDR3 sequences, about 70% of them singletons. Material for sequencing was naive CD4+ and CD8+ T cells sorted from blood, pooled from several donors. The receptors originated from a pool of human donors in good health; the sample pools cells from several healthy donors.

V and J are TRBV6-2 or TRBV6-3 and TRBJ1-5, with D tentatively TRBD1 (5 bases). V shed 6 bases and J shed 6 bases, with 15 bases lying between them. The CDR3 covers 14 residues. Germline values: CDR1 MNHEY, CDR2 SVGEGT. CDR3 DNA: TGTGCCAGCAGCCTATCGAATGGGGCTCAGCCCCAGCATTTT. Translating it yields CASSLSNGAQPQHF.

This rearrangement joins TRBV29-1 to TRBJ2-1; 7 positions agree with TRBD1. Germline lookup yields CDR1 SQVTM and CDR2 ANQGSEA. Losses at the gene ends were 5 bases for V and 6 bases for J; bases not matched to a gene: 4. This CDR3 region has 12 residues. CDR3 sequence reads: CSVRRDSNEQFF. Here the CDR3 DNA reads TGCAGCGTTCGCCGGGACAGCAATGAGCAGTTCTTC.

This sequence joins TRBV27 and TRBJ1-1; the match to TRBD1 covers 7 bases. V lost 5 bases, J lost 1 base, and 4 bases stayed unmatched. The CDR3 contains 14 residues. Germline CDR1 is MNHEY and CDR2 is SMNVEV (reference sequence). In DNA form, the CDR3 reads TGTGCCAGCAGTGCGTACAGGGGGAACACTGAAGCTTTCTTT. This translates into CASSAYRGNTEAFF.

In regard to this clonotype: A read error may produce the germline difference seen at one junction end. The rearrangement joins TRBV29-1 to TRBJ1-2; weak D call: TRBD1 (6 bases). Germline CDR1 is SQVTM and CDR2 is ANQGSEA. The CDR3 totals 14 residues. CDR3 protein: CSAEFGGRNYGYTF. CDR3 coding DNA: TGCAGCGCTGAATTTGGGGGGCGGAACTATGGCTACACCTTC.